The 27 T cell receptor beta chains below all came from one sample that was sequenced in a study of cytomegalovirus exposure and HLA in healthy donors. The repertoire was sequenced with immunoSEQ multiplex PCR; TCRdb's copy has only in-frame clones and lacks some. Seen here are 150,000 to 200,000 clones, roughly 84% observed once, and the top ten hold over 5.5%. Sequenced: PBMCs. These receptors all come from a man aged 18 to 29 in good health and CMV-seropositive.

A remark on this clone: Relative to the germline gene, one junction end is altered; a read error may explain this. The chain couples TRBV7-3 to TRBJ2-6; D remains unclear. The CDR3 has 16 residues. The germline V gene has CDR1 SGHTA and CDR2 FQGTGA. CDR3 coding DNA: TGTGCCAGCAGCATAACAGCCAACTCTGGGGCCAACGTCCTGACTTTC. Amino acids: CASSITANSGANVLTF.

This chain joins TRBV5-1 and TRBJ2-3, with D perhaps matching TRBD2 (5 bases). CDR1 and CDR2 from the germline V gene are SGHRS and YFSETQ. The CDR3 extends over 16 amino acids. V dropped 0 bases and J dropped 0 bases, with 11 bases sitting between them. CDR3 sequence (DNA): TGCGCCAGCAGCTTGGAAGCGGATCCTAGCACAGATACGCAGTATTTT. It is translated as CASSLEADPSTDTQYF. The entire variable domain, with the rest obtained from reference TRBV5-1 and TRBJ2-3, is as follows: KAGVTQTPRYLIKTRGQQVTLSCSPISGHRSVSWYQQTPGQGLQFLFEYFSETQRNKGNFPGRFSGRQFSNSRSEMNVSTLELGDSALYLCASSLEADPSTDTQYFGPGTRLTVL.

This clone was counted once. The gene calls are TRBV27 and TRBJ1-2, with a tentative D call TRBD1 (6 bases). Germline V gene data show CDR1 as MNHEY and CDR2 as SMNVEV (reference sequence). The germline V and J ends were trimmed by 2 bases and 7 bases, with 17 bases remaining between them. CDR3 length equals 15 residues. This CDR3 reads CASSLGWQGMAGYTF. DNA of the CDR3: TGTGCCAGCAGTTTAGGATGGCAGGGGATGGCTGGCTACACCTTC.

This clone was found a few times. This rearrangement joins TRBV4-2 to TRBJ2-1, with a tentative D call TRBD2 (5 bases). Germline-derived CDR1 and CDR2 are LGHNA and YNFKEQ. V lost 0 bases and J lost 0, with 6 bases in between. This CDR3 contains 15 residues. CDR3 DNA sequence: TGTGCCAGCAGCCAAGAAAGCGGCTCCTACAATGAGCAGTTCTTC. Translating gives CASSQESGSYNEQFF.

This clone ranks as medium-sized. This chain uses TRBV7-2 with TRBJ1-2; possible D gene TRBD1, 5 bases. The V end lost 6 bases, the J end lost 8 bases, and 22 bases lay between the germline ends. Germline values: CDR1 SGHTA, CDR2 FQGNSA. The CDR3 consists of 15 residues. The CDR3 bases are TGTGCCAGCAGTTTTTTAGGGACGGGGGGTTACGGCTACACCTTC. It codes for CASSFLGTGGYGYTF.

CDR3 DNA: TGTGCCAGCAGTGCGCCGACTAGCGGCCAAGAGACCCAGTACTTC. It translates to CASSAPTSGQETQYF. V gene TRBV28 combines with J gene TRBJ2-5, with 9 bases identical to TRBD2. CDR3 length: 15 residues. The germline gives CDR1 MDHEN, CDR2 SYDVKM. V lost 5 bases, J lost 1 base, and 5 bases stayed unmatched.

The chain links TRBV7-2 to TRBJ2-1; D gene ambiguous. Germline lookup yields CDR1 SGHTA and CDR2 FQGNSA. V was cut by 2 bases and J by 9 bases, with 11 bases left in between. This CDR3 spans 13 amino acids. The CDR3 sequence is CASSLTMRLEQFF. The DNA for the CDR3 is TGTGCCAGCAGCTTAACTATGAGACTTGAGCAGTTCTTC.

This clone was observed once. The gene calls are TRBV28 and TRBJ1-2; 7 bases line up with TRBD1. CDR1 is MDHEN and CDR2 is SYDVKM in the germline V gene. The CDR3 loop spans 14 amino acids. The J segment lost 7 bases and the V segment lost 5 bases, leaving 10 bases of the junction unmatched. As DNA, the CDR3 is TGTGCCAGCAGTAGATCAACAGGGGTGGGTGGCTACACCTTC. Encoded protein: CASSRSTGVGGYTF.

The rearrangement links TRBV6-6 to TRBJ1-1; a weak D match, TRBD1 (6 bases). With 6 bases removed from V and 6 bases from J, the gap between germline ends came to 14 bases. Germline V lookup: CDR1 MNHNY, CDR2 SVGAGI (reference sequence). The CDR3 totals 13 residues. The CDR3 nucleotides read TGTGCCAGCAGCACTGACAGGAATGCTGAAGCTTTCTTT. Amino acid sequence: CASSTDRNAEAFF.

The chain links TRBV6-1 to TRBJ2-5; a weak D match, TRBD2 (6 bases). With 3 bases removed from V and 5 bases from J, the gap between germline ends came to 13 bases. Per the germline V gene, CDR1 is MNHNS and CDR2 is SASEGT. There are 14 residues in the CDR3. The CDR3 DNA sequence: TGTGCCAGCAGTGAGAGGGCGGGAAGGGAGACCCAGTACTTC. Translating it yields CASSERAGRETQYF.

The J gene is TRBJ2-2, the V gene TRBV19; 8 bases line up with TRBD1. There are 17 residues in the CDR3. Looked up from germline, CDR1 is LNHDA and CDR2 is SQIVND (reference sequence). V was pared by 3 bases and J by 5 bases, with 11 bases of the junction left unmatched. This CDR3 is CASSIAAAGGRTGELFF. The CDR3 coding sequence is TGTGCCAGTAGTATCGCCGCGGCAGGGGGCCGGACCGGGGAGCTGTTTTTT.

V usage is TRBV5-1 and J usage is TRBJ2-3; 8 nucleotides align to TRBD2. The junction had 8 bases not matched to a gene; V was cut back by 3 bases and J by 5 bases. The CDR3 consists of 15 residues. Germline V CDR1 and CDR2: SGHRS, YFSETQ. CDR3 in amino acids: CASSYAGGIGDTQYF. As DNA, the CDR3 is TGCGCCAGCAGCTACGCGGGAGGTATCGGAGATACGCAGTATTTT.

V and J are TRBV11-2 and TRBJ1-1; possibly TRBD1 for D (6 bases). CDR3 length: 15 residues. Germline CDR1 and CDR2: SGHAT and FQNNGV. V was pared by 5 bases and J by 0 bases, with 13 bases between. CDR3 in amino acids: CASSVQGHLNTEAFF. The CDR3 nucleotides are TGTGCCAGCAGCGTACAGGGACACTTGAACACTGAAGCTTTCTTT.

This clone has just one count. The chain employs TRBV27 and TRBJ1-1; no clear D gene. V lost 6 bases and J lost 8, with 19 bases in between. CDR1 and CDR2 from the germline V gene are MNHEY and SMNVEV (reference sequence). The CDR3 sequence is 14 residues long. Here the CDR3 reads CASSFSGPPGEAFF. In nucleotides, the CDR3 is TGTGCCAGCAGCTTCAGCGGGCCCCCCGGAGAAGCTTTCTTT.

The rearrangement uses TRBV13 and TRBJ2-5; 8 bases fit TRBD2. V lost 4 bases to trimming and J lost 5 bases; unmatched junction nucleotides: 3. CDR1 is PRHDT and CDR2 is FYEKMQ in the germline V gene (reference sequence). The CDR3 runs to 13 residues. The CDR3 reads CASSSGTRETQYF. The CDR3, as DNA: TGTGCCAGCAGCTCCGGGACTAGGGAGACCCAGTACTTC.

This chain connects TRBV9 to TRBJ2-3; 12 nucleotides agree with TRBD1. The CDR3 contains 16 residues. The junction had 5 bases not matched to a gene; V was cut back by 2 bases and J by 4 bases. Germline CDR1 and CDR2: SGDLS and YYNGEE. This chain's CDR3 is CASSVTGTGGPDTQYF. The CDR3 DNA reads TGTGCCAGCAGCGTGACCGGGACAGGGGGCCCAGATACGCAGTATTTT.

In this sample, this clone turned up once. The CDR3 loop is CASSGGMGQDTGELFF. CDR3 nucleotide sequence: TGTGCCAGCAGTGGGGGGATGGGACAAGACACCGGGGAGCTGTTTTTT. The gene calls are TRBV6-1 and TRBJ2-2; D possibly corresponds to TRBD1 (6 bases). V gave up 4 bases and J gave up 3 bases, with 15 bases separating them. CDR3 length: 16 amino acids. CDR1 MNHNS and CDR2 SASEGT come from the germline V gene.

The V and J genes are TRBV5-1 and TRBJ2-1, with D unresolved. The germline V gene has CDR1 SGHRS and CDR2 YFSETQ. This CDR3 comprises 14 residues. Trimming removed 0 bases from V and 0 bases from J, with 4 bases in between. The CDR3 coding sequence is TGCGCCAGCAGCTTGGATCTCTCCTACAATGAGCAGTTCTTC. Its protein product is CASSLDLSYNEQFF.

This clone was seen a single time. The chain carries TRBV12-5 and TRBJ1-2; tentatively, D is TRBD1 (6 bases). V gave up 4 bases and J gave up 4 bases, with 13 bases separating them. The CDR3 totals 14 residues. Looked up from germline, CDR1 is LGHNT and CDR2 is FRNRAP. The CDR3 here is CASGSDSSPYGYTF. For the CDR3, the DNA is TGTGCTAGTGGTTCGGACAGCTCTCCCTATGGCTACACCTTC.

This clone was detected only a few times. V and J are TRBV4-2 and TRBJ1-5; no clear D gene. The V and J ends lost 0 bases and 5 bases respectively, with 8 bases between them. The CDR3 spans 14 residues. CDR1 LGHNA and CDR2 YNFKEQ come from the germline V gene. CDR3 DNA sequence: TGTGCCAGCAGCCAAGACGGGTGGGATCAGCCCCAGCATTTT. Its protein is CASSQDGWDQPQHF.

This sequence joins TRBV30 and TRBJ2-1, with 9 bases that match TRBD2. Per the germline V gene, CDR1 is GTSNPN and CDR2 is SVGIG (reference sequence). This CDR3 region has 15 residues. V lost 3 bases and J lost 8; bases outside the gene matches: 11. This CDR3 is CAWSSTREGRDEQFF. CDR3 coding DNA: TGTGCCTGGAGCAGTACGCGGGAGGGCCGCGATGAGCAGTTCTTC.

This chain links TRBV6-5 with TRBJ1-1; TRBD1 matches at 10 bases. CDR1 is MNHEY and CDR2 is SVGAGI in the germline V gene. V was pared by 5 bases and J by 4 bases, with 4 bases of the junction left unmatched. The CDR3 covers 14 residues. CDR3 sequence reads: CASSKDRGSTEAFF. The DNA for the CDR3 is TGTGCCAGCAGTAAGGACAGGGGGAGCACTGAAGCTTTCTTT.

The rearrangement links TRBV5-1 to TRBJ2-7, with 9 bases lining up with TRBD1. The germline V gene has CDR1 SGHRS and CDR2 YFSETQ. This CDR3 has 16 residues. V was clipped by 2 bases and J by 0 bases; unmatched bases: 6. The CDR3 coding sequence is TGCGCCAGCAGCTTAGTAGGGACAGGGAGCTCCTACGAGCAGTACTTC. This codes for CASSLVGTGSSYEQYF.

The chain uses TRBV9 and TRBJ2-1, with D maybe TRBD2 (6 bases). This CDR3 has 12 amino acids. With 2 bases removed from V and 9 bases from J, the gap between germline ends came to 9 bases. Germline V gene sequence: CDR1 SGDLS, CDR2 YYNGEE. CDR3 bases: TGTGCCAGCAGCGTTGGGGAGGCTGAGCAGTTCTTC. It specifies CASSVGEAEQFF.

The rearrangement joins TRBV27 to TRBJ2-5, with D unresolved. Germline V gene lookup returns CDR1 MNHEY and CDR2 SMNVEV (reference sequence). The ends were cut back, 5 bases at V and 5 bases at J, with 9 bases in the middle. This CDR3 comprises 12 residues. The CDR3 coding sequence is TGTGCCAGCAGTCCCTCCGGGGAGACCCAGTACTTC. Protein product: CASSPSGETQYF.

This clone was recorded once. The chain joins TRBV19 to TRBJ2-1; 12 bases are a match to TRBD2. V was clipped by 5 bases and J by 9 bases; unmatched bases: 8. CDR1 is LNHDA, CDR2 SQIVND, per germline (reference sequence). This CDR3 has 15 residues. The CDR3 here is CASSGRTSGIPEQFF. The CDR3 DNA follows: TGTGCCAGTAGTGGTAGGACTAGCGGGATCCCTGAGCAGTTCTTC.

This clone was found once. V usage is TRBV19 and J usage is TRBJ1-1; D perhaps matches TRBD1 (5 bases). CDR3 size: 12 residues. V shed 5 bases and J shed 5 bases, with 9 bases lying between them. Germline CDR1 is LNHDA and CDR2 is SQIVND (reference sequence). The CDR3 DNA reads TGTGCCAGTAGTGGGGGGGGGACTGAAGCTTTCTTT. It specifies CASSGGGTEAFF. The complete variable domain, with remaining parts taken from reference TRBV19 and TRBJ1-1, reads DGGITQSPKYLFRKEGQNVTLSCEQNLNHDAMYWYRQDPGQGLRLIYYSQIVNDFQKGDIAEGYSVSREKKESFPLTVTSAQKNPTAFYLCASSGGGTEAFFGQGTRLTVV.